One and the same sample provided the 17 T cell receptor beta chains below, sequenced in a study of cytomegalovirus exposure and HLA in healthy donors. In the PCR, 60 Vbeta and 13 Jbeta primers were used. Here immunoSEQ multiplex PCR was the method, and the copy in TCRdb shows in-frame clones only, minus some. Its clone listing holds around 100,000 clones. The sequenced sample consisted of PBMCs. All receptors come from a woman under 40 in good health and CMV-seronegative.

The genes are TRBV5-1 and TRBJ1-1; 7 bases are a match to TRBD1. V shed 3 bases and J 3 bases; nucleotides not matched to a gene: 2. The CDR3 consists of 13 residues. Looked up from germline, CDR1 is SGHRS and CDR2 is YFSETQ. The CDR3, as DNA: TGCGCCAGCAGCTGGGACAGAGACACTGAAGCTTTCTTT. This translates into CASSWDRDTEAFF.

The chain uses TRBV2 and TRBJ2-7, with 11 positions matching TRBD2. Germline V gene sequence: CDR1 SNHLY, CDR2 FYNNEI. This CDR3 is 14 amino acids long. V trimming: 3 bases; J trimming: 5 bases; junction bases outside the gene matches: 3. The CDR3 DNA follows: TGTGCCAGCAGTGAGACTAGCGGGATCGACGAGCAGTACTTC. This encodes CASSETSGIDEQYF.

This rearrangement joins TRBV7-3 to TRBJ2-2, with TRBD2 matching 8 bases. CDR3 size: 15 residues. V was pared by 0 bases and J by 5 bases, with 2 bases of the junction left unmatched. Germline V gives CDR1 SGHTA, CDR2 FQGTGA. CDR3 nucleotides: TGTGCCAGCAGCTTAACTAGCGGGAATACCGGGGAGCTGTTTTTT. This sequence encodes CASSLTSGNTGELFF.

The chain employs TRBV2 and TRBJ2-5, with D perhaps TRBD1 (5 bases). From germline, CDR1 is SNHLY and CDR2 FYNNEI. CDR3 length: 15 amino acids. With 1 base removed from V and 1 base from J, the gap between germline ends came to 10 bases. CDR3 protein: CASSEGAGRQETQYF. CDR3 DNA: TGTGCCAGCAGTGAAGGCGCAGGGCGCCAAGAGACCCAGTACTTC.

The rearrangement joins TRBV4-1 to TRBJ1-1; the D gene is possibly TRBD1 (5 bases). V shed 2 bases and J shed 0 bases, with 10 bases lying between them. Germline V gives CDR1 MGHRA, CDR2 YSYEKL. CDR3 length: 15 residues. The CDR3 region has the DNA TGCGCCAGCAGCCAACAGGGATGGTTGAACACTGAAGCTTTCTTT. Translation gives CASSQQGWLNTEAFF.

V usage is TRBV5-4 and J usage is TRBJ2-1; 16 bases are a match to TRBD2. The CDR3 is 15 amino acids. V shed 4 bases and J 9 bases; nucleotides not matched to a gene: 4. Germline CDR1 SGHNT, CDR2 YYREEE (reference sequence). In DNA form, the CDR3 reads TGTGCCAGCAGCCAGGGACTAGCGGGAGGGGGTGAGCAGTTCTTC. Protein: CASSQGLAGGGEQFF. The full variable domain, in which reference TRBV5-4 and TRBJ2-1 provide the parts outside the CDR3, is ETGVTQSPTHLIKTRGQQVTLRCSSQSGHNTVSWYQQALGQGPQFIFQYYREEENGRGNFPPRFSGLQFPNYSSELNVNALELDDSALYLCASSQGLAGGGEQFFGPGTRLTVL.

The chain couples TRBV4-2 to TRBJ2-1, with 9 positions matching TRBD1. Per germline, CDR1 LGHNA and CDR2 YNFKEQ. Trimming removed 4 bases from V and 6 bases from J; junction bases left unmatched: 19. CDR3 size: 19 residues. The CDR3 here is CASSRKGGQGSLDINEQFF. DNA of the CDR3: TGTGCCAGCAGCCGCAAGGGGGGACAGGGAAGTTTGGACATCAATGAGCAGTTCTTC.

The chain is built from TRBV19 and TRBJ2-1; possible D gene TRBD2, 5 bases. In germline, CDR1 is LNHDA, CDR2 SQIVND (reference sequence). The CDR3 is 13 amino acids. V shed 3 bases and J shed 8 bases, with 11 bases lying between them. The CDR3 DNA is TGTGCCAGTAGTATGACTGGGCGGGATGAGCAGTTCTTC. The encoded protein is CASSMTGRDEQFF.

The gene calls are TRBV29-1 and TRBJ1-2; 9 nucleotides match TRBD1. The CDR3 is made up of 15 amino acids. The germline gives CDR1 SQVTM, CDR2 ANQGSEA. Unmatched junction bases numbered 10, after V lost 4 bases and J lost 4 bases. As DNA, the CDR3 is TGCAGCGTTGCCCCCAGACGGACAGGGGTCTATGGCTACACCTTC. This codes for CSVAPRRTGVYGYTF.

The V call is TRBV6-1, the J call TRBJ2-7, with 7 bases aligning to TRBD1. Germline V lookup: CDR1 MNHNS, CDR2 SASEGT. V shed 7 bases and J 3 bases; nucleotides not matched to a gene: 3. CDR3 length equals 12 residues. The CDR3: CASINRGYEQYF. For the CDR3, the DNA is TGTGCCAGCATTAACAGGGGCTACGAGCAGTACTTC.

This chain uses TRBV4-1 with TRBJ2-3; TRBD2 matches at 15 bases. The CDR3 has 18 residues. Germline CDR1 reads MGHRA; CDR2 reads YSYEKL. V lost 4 bases to trimming and J lost 3 bases; unmatched junction nucleotides: 8. Here the CDR3 reads CASSLRTSGGASTDTQYF. Written as DNA, the CDR3 is TGCGCCAGCAGCCTTCGGACTAGCGGGGGGGCCAGTACAGATACGCAGTATTTT.

V gene TRBV15 combines with J gene TRBJ1-2; D ambiguous. Per the germline V gene, CDR1 is LNHNV and CDR2 is YYDKDF (reference sequence). The V and J ends lost 1 base and 4 bases respectively, with 10 bases between them. This CDR3 comprises 14 residues. CDR3 sequence: CATSRGEAFYGYTF. In DNA, the CDR3 is TGTGCCACCAGCAGAGGCGAAGCCTTCTATGGCTACACCTTC.

The chain recombines TRBV20-1 with TRBJ2-7, with D possibly being TRBD2 (6 bases). The CDR3 has 10 residues. CDR1 is DFQATT and CDR2 is SNEGSKA in the germline V gene (reference sequence). The V gene lost 6 bases and the J gene lost 7 bases, with 10 bases spanning the gap. The CDR3 here is CSARGFEQYF. The DNA of the CDR3 is TGCAGTGCCCGGGGGTTTGAGCAGTACTTC.

V usage is TRBV5-1 and J usage is TRBJ1-4; TRBD1 matches 7 bases. Germline-derived CDR1 and CDR2 are SGHRS and YFSETQ. V dropped 4 bases and J dropped 0; count of bases not matched to a gene: 9. This CDR3 is built from 17 residues. The chain's CDR3 is CASSETGTDATNEKLFF. Written as DNA, the CDR3 is TGCGCCAGCAGCGAAACAGGGACAGACGCAACTAATGAAAAACTGTTTTTT.

The V gene is TRBV15, the J gene TRBJ2-1; the D gene is possibly TRBD2 (6 bases). Trimming stripped 0 bases from V and 4 bases from J, with 10 bases between. The germline CDR1 and CDR2 sequences are LNHNV and YYDKDF (reference sequence). This CDR3 comprises 15 residues. The CDR3 nucleotides are TGTGCCACCAGCAGAGATACTAGCCGGTACAATGAGCAGTTCTTC. Amino acids: CATSRDTSRYNEQFF.

The CDR3, as DNA: TGTGCCAGCAGCTACGGACAGGGTAAGGTCACTGAAGCTTTCTTT. Translating it yields CASSYGQGKVTEAFF. The chain joins TRBV5-4 to TRBJ1-1; 8 nucleotides line up with TRBD1. The CDR3 has 15 residues. Losses at the gene ends were 3 bases for V and 4 bases for J; bases not matched to a gene: 8. Germline V gene sequence: CDR1 SGHNT, CDR2 YYREEE (reference sequence).

V is TRBV10-2 and J is TRBJ2-3, with 11 positions matching TRBD2. The CDR3 runs to 17 residues. J was trimmed by 1 base and V by 6 bases; bases with no gene match: 9. The germline CDR1 and CDR2 sequences are WSHSY and SAAADI. CDR3 amino acids: CASRYLSGRGGTDTQYF. In DNA form, the CDR3 reads TGCGCCAGCAGATATCTTAGCGGGAGGGGGGGCACAGATACGCAGTATTTT.